This TCR beta chain appears in the sequencing data of a study of human T cells and chemical hapten exposure. Time point: patch test 3, about 24 weeks after DPC sensitization. Treatment in this sample: therapeutic diphenylcyclopropenone sensitization with weekly scalp DPC. General observations from the study: In the PT1 data, expanded TCR counts showed a positive correlation with patch test score. With regard to DPC sensitization, TCRs above 1 in 1000 frequency did not change.

This CDR3 is built from 13 residues. Per germline, CDR1 SGHAT and CDR2 FQDESV (reference sequence). The V end was cut by 4 bases, the J end by 3 bases, with 10 bases between. TCRdb reanalysed the RACE reads using MiXCR and keeps one entry per CDR3 protein. The sample holds 150,000 to 200,000 distinct CDR3 sequences, 28% seen once. This clonotype was counted at least ten times. Its antigen is unknown. The chain links TRBV11-1 to TRBJ2-7; no definite D call. The specimen was whole blood, collected in connection with sensitization to the hapten diphenylcyclopropenone (DPC). The receptor was derived from a woman aged 18-29 years with alopecia areata. Some clones in this sample may be carry-over from other donors' samples. The CDR3 DNA is TGTGCCAGCAGCTCGCGGAGCCACTACGAGCAGTACTTC. Residues: CASSSRSHYEQYF.